This T cell receptor (beta chain) was identified in a study of T cells expressing NK-cell markers. About the study: Seven HCMV-seropositive donors and one seronegative donor made up the eight sequenced donors. Findings and caveats of the study: In a handful of donors, dominant clonotypes made up roughly 28.3-65% of CD3+CD56-NKG2C+ cells.

In regard to this clonotype: The antigen is unknown.

CDR1 and CDR2 from the germline V gene are MGHDK and SYGVNS. This CDR3 region has 16 residues. Researchers built TCR beta cDNA using 5'RACE template switching with UMIs. TCRdb re-called the 5' RACE reads; every CDR3 protein appears as one record, without DNA. The sample's table shows some 440,000 distinct CDR3 sequences. The TCR was taken from a woman aged 45-59 years in good health. Input material: blood T cells: a sorted CD56 or NKG2C T cell subset, CD4+ or CD8+ T cells, or bulk PBMC T cells (not recorded which). This chain connects TRBV25-1 to TRBJ2-7; lacking DNA, the TRBD1 call made by TCRdb goes unchecked. The chain's CDR3 is CASSVMGQPSSYEQYF.